This T cell receptor (beta chain) derives from a study of T cell repertoires in cytomegalovirus infection. TCRdb re-called the reads through MiXCR, storing one row per CDR3 protein. The data hold roughly 310,000 distinct CDR3 sequences, with almost 30% observed a single time. This CDR3 is 13 amino acids long. The V end was cut by 6 bases, the J end by 2 bases, with 8 bases between. Germline V gene sequence: CDR1 MNHNS, CDR2 SASEGT. On this clonotype: Its specificity is not known.

The chain couples TRBV6-1 to TRBJ1-5, with D unresolved. The TCR originated in a human donor in good health (CMV status not recorded). Some clones in this sample may be carry-over from other donors' samples. This specimen was cultured PBMCs, taken from culture after CMV antigen stimulation. CDR3 residues: CASRREGNQPQHF. DNA of the CDR3: TGTGCCAGCAGGCGGGAGGGCAATCAGCCCCAGCATTTT.